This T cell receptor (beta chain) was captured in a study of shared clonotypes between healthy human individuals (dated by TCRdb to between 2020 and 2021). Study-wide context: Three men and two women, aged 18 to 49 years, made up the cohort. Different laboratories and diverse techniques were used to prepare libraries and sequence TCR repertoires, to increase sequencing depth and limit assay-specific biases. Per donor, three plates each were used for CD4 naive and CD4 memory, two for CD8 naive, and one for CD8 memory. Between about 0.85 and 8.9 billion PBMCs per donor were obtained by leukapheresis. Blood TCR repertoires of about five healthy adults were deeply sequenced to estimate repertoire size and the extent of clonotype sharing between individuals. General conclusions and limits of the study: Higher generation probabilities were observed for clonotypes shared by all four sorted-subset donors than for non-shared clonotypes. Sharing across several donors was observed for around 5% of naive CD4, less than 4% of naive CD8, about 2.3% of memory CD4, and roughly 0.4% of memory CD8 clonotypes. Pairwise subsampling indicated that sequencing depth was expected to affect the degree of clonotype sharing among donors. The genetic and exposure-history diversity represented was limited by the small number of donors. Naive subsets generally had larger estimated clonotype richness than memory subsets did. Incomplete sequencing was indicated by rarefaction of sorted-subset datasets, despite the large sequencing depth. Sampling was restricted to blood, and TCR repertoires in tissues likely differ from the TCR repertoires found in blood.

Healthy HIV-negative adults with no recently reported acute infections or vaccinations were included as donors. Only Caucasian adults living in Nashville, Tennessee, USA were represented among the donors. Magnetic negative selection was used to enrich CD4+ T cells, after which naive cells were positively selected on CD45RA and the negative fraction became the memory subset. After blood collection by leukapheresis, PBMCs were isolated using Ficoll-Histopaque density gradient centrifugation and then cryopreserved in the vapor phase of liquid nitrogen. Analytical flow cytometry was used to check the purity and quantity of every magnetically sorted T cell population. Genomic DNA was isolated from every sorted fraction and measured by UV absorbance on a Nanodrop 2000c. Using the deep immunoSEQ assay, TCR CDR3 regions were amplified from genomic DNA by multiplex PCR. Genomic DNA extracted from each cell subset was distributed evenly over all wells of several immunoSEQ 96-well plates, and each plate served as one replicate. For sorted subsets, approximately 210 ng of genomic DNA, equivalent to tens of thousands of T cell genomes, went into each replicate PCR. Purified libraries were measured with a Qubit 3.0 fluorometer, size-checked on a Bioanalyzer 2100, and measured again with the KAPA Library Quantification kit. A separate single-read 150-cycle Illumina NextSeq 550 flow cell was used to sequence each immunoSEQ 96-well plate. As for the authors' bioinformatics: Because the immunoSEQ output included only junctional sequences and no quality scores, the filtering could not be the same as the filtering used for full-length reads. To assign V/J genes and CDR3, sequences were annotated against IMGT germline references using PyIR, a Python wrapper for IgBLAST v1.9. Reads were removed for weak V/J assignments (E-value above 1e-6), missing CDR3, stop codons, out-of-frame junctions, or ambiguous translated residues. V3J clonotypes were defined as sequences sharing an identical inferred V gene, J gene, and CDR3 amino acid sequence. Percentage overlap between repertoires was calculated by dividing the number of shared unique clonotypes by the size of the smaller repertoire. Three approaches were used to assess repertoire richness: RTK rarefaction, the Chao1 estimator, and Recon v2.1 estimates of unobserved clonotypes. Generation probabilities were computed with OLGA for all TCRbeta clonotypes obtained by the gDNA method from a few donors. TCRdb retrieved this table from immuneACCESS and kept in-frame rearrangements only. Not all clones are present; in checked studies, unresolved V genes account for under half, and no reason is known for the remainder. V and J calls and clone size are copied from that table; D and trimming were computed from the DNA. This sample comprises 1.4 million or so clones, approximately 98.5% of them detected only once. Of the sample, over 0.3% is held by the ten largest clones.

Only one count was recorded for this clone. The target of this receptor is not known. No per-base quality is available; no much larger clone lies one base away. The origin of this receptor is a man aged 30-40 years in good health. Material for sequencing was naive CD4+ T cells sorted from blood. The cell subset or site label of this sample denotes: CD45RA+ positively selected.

The CDR3 protein: CASSYSISGVQYEQYF. The sequence in DNA is TGTGCCAGCAGTTACTCGATTAGCGGGGTTCAATACGAGCAGTACTTC. Recombination joined TRBV6-6 with TRBJ2-7; TRBD2 aligns with 8 central bases. Spanning cysteine to phenylalanine, the CDR3 consists of 16 amino acids. Kept here is only the CDR3 DNA, which spans 48 bases and is read in frame from base 1. V lost 0 bases and J lost 4 bases, and the count of bases not matched to a germline gene is 8. The germline V gene encodes CDR1 MNHNY and CDR2 SVGAGI (reference sequence).